The following is a T cell receptor beta chain sequence with its context. The antigen remains undetermined. This sample is part of a study of OX40 agonist ivuxolimab in advanced cancers. Study at large: Patients were treated with intravenous ivuxolimab, dosed at 0.01 to 10 mg/kg and infused every 2 weeks. Study-wide results and caveats: The authors did not determine the antigen specificity of the expanded peripheral T cells.

At cycle 4 day 1, cycle 7 day 1, and baseline, blood was sampled. The CDR3 is made up of 16 amino acids. Only in-frame clones appear in the TCRdb table, and some are missing; sequencing was by immunoSEQ multiplex PCR. The profile shows some 35,000 clones, 75% to 90% of them singletons. The specimen comprised CD4+ or CD8+ T cells sorted from blood, sampled in a trial of the OX40 agonist ivuxolimab. The source of this sequence is an adult with an advanced solid tumor such as melanoma, head and neck, liver or kidney cancer. J is TRBJ1-5 and V is TRBV12-1; the table's D call, TRBD1, was not checked against the DNA. TRBV12-1 is flagged as a pseudogene. CDR3 protein: CASSLLTGCSNQPQHF. CDR3 in DNA: TGTGCCAGCAGCCTCCTGACAGGGTGTAGCAATCAGCCCCAGCATTTT.